The T cell receptor beta chain described here comes from a study of Graves' ophthalmopathy and Graves' hyperthyroidism. General observations from the study: The model flagged ophthalmopathy progression at about 71% sensitivity and 72% to 75% specificity. Ophthalmopathy was separated from stable hyperthyroidism by a 13-signature model with 87.88% sensitivity and around 81% specificity.

Using RNA transcripts, the TCR beta CDR3 regions were amplified. Following a first-round RT-PCR that used HTBI primers, a second-round multiplex PCR was carried out. MiXCR was run by TCRdb on the multiplex PCR reads, yielding one entry per CDR3 protein. The sample includes 680,000 or so distinct CDR3 sequences, 22% seen only once; the top ten take approximately 6.9%. Worth noting for this clonotype: Its antigen is not identified.

Patients were left out if they had other autoimmune diseases, uncontrolled infections, pregnancy or lactation. What supplied the PBMCs was 7.5 to 10 ml of fresh peripheral blood. V dropped 0 bases and J dropped 2 bases, with 14 bases sitting between them. The CDR3 sequence is 16 residues long. CDR1 is SGHRS and CDR2 is YFSETQ in the germline V gene. This TCR was recovered from a woman aged 18-29 years with stable Graves' hyperthyroidism. Some clones in this sample may be carry-over from other donors' samples. The chain is built from TRBV5-1 and TRBJ2-5, with a weak D call TRBD1 (6 bases). Sequencing input: peripheral blood. The CDR3 coding sequence is TGCGCCAGCAGCTTGGCGGATAGGGGGATACAAGAGACCCAGTACTTC. Translation: CASSLADRGIQETQYF.